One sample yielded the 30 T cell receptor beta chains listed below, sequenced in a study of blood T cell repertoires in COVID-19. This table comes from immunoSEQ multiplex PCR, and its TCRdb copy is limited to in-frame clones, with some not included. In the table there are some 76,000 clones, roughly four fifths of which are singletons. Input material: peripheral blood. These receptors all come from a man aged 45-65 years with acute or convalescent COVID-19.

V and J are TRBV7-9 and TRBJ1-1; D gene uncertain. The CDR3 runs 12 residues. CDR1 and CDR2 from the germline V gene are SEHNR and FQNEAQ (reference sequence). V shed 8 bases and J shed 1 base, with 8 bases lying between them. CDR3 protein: CASRRENTEAFF. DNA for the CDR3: TGTGCCAGCCGACGGGAGAACACTGAAGCTTTCTTT.

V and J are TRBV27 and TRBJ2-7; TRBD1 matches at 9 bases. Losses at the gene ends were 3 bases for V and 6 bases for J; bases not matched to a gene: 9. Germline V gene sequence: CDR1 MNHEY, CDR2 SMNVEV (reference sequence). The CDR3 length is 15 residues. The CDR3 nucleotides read TGTGCCAGCAGTTTCGGGACAGGGACACACTCCGAGCAGTACTTC. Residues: CASSFGTGTHSEQYF.

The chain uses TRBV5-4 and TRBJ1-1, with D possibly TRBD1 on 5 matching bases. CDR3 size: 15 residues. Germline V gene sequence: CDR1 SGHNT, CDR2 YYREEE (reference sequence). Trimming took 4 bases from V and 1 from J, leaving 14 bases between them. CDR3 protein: CASSRDARGNTEAFF. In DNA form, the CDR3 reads TGTGCCAGCAGCAGGGACGCGCGGGGGAACACTGAAGCTTTCTTT. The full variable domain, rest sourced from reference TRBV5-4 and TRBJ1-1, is ETGVTQSPTHLIKTRGQQVTLRCSSQSGHNTVSWYQQALGQGPQFIFQYYREEENGRGNFPPRFSGLQFPNYSSELNVNALELDDSALYLCASSRDARGNTEAFFGQGTRLTVV.

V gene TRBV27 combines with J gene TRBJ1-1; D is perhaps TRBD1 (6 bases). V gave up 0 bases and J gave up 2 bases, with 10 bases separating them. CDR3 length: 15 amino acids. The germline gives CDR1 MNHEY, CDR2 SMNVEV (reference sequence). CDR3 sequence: CASSLSAGVNTEAFF. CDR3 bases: TGTGCCAGCAGTTTATCGGCAGGGGTCAACACTGAAGCTTTCTTT.

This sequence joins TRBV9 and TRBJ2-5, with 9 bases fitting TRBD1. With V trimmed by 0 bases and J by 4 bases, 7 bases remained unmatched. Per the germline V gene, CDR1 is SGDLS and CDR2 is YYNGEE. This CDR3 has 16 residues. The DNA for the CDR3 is TGTGCCAGCAGCGTAGCACCTACAGGGGGCGTAGAGACCCAGTACTTC. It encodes CASSVAPTGGVETQYF.

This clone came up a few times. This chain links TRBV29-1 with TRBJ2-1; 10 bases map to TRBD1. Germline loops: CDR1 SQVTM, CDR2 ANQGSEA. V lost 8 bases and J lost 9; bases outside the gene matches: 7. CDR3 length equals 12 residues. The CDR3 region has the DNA TGCAGCTTCCGGACAGGGGGGAGTGAGCAGTTCTTC. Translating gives CSFRTGGSEQFF.

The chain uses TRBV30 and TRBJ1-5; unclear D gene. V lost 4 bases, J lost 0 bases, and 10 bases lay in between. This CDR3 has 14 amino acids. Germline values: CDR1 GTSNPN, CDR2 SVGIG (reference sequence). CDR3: CAWTQAYSNQPQHF. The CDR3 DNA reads TGTGCCTGGACCCAGGCCTATAGCAATCAGCCCCAGCATTTT.

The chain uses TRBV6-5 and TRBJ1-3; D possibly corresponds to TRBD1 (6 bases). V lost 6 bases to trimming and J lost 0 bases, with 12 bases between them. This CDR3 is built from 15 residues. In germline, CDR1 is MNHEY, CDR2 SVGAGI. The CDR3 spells CASSVDRFSGNTIYF. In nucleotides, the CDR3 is TGTGCCAGCAGCGTTGACAGGTTCTCTGGAAACACCATATATTTT.

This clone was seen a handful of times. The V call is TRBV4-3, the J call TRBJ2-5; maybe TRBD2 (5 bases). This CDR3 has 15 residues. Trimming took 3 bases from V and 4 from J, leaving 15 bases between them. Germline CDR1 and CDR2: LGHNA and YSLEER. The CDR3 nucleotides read TGCGCCAGCAGCCAGGATATTGACTATGGAGAGACCCAGTACTTC. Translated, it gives CASSQDIDYGETQYF.

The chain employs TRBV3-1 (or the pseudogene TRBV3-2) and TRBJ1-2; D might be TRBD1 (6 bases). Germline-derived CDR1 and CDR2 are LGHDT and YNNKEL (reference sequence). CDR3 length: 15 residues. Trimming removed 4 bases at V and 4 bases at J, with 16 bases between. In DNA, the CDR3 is TGTGCCAGCAGCCTTCAGAGTCAGGGGCCCTATGGCTACACCTTC. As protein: CASSLQSQGPYGYTF.

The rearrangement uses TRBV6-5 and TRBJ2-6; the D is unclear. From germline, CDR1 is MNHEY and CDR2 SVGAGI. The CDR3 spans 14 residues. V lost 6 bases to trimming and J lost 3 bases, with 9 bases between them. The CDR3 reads CASSQPLGANVLTF. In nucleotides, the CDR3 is TGTGCCAGCAGCCAACCACTTGGGGCCAACGTCCTGACTTTC.

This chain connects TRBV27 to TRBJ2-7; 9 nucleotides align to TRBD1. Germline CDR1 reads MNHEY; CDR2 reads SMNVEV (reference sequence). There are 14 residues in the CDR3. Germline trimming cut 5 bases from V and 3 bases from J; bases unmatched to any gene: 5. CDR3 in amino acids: CASSVQGASYEQYF. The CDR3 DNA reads TGTGCCAGCAGTGTACAGGGGGCAAGCTACGAGCAGTACTTC.

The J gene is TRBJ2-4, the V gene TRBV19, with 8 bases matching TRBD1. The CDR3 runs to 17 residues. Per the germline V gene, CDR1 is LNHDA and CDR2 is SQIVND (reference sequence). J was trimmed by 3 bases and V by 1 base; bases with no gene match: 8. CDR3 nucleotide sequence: TGTGCCAGTAGTATAGGCAGGGGGCGGAGGGGCAAAAACATTCAGTACTTC. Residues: CASSIGRGRRGKNIQYF.

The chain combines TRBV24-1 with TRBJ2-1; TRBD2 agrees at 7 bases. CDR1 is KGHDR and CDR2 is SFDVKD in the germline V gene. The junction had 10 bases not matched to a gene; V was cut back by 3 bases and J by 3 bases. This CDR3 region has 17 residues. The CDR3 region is CATSDPRGGRGYNEQFF. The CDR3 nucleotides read TGTGCCACCAGTGATCCGCGGGGAGGGCGAGGCTACAATGAGCAGTTCTTC.

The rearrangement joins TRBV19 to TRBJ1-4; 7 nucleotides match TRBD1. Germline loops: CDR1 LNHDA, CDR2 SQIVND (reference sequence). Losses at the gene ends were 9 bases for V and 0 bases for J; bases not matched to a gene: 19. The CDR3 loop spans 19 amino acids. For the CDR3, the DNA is TGTGCCAGCAATGCAAGGGACAGCCGCTTCGGGACAACTAATGAAAAACTGTTTTTT. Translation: CASNARDSRFGTTNEKLFF.

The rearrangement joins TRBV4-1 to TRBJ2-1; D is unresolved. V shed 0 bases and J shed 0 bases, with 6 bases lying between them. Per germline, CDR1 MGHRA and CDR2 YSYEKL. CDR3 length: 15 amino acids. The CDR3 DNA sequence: TGCGCCAGCAGCCAAGAACAGAACTCCTACAATGAGCAGTTCTTC. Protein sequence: CASSQEQNSYNEQFF.

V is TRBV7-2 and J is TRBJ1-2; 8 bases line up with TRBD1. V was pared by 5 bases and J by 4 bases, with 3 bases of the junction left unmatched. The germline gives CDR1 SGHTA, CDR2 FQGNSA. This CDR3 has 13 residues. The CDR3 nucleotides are TGTGCCAGCAGCCAGGGGGCCGGCTATGGCTACACCTTC. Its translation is CASSQGAGYGYTF.

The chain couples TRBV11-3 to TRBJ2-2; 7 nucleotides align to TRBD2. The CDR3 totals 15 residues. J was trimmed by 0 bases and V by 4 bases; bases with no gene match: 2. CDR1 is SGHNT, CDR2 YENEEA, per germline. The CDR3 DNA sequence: TGTGCCAGCAGCTCAAGCGGGGCGAACACCGGGGAGCTGTTTTTT. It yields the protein CASSSSGANTGELFF.

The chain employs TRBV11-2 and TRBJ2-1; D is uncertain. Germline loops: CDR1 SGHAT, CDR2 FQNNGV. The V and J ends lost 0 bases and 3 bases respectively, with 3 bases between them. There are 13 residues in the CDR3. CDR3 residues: CASSLDSYNEQFF. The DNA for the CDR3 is TGTGCCAGCAGCTTAGACAGCTACAATGAGCAGTTCTTC.

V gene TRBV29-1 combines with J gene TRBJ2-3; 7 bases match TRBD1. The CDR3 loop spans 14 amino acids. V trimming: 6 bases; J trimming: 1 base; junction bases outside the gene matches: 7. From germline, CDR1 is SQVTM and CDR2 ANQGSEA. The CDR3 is CSVRETGGTDTQYF. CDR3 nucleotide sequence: TGCAGCGTGAGGGAAACAGGGGGCACAGATACGCAGTATTTT.

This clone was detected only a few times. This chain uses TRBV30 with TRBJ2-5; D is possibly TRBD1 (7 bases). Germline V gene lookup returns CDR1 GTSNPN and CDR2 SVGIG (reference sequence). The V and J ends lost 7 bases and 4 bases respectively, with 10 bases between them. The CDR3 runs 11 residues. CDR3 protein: CASGGPETQYF. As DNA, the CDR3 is TGTGCCTCAGGGGGGCCAGAGACCCAGTACTTC.

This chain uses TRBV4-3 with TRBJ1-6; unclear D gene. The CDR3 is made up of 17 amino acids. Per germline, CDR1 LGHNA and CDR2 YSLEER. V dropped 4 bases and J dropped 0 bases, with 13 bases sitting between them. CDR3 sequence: CASSLRVVSSYNSPLHF. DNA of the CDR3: TGCGCCAGCAGCCTCCGGGTCGTGAGCTCCTATAATTCACCCCTCCACTTT.

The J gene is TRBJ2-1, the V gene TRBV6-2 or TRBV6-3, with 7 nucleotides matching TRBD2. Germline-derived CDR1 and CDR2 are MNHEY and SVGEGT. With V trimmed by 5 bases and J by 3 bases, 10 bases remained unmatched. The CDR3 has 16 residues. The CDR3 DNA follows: TGTGCCAGCAGTCCCACGGCGGGGGAGAACTACAATGAGCAGTTCTTC. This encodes CASSPTAGENYNEQFF.

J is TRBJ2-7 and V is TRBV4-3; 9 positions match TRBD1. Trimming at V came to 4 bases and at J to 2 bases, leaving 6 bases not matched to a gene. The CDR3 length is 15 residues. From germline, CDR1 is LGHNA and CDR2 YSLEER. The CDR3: CASSLSDRGTYEQYF. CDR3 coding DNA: TGCGCCAGCAGCCTTTCTGACAGGGGGACCTACGAGCAGTACTTC.

CDR3 residues: CASSYGSGSFEQYF. In nucleotides, the CDR3 is TGTGCCAGCAGTTACGGGAGCGGGAGCTTCGAGCAGTACTTC. V and J are TRBV6-5 and TRBJ2-7; 8 bases match TRBD2. From germline, CDR1 is MNHEY and CDR2 SVGAGI. This CDR3 is 14 amino acids long. V shed 2 bases and J 6 bases; nucleotides not matched to a gene: 6.

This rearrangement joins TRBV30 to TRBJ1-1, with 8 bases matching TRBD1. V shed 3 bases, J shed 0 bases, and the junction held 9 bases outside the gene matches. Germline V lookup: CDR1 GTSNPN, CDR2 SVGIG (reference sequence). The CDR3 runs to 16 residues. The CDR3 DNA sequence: TGTGCCTGGAGCACAGGGGGTACCCTCATGAACACTGAAGCTTTCTTT. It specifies CAWSTGGTLMNTEAFF.

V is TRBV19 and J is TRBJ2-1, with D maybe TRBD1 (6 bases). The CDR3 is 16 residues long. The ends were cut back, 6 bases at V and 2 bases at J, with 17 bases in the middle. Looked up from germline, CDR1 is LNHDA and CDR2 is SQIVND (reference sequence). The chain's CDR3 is CASRLAGESPYNEQFF. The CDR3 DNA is TGTGCCAGTAGGTTGGCAGGGGAAAGCCCCTACAATGAGCAGTTCTTC. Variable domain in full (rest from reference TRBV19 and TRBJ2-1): DGGITQSPKYLFRKEGQNVTLSCEQNLNHDAMYWYRQDPGQGLRLIYYSQIVNDFQKGDIAEGYSVSREKKESFPLTVTSAQKNPTAFYLCASRLAGESPYNEQFFGPGTRLTVL.

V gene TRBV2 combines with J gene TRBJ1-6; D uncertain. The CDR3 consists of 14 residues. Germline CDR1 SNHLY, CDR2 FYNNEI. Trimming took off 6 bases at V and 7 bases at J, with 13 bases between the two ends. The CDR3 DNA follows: TGTGCCAGCAGACAAGACACCGCGAATTCACCCCTCCACTTT. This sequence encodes CASRQDTANSPLHF.

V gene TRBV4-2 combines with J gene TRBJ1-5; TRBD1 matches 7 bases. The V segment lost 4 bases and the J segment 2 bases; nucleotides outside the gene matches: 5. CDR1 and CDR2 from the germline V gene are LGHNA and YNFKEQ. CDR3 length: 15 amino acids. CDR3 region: CASSPEGAGNQPQHF. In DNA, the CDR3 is TGTGCCAGCAGCCCCGAGGGGGCGGGCAATCAGCCCCAGCATTTT.

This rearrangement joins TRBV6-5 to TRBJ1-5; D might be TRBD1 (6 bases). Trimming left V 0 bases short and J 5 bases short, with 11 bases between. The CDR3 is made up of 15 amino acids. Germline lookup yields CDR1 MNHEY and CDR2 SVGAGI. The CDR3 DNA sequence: TGTGCCAGCAGTTACTCATGGACAGCGGATCAGCCCCAGCATTTT. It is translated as CASSYSWTADQPQHF.